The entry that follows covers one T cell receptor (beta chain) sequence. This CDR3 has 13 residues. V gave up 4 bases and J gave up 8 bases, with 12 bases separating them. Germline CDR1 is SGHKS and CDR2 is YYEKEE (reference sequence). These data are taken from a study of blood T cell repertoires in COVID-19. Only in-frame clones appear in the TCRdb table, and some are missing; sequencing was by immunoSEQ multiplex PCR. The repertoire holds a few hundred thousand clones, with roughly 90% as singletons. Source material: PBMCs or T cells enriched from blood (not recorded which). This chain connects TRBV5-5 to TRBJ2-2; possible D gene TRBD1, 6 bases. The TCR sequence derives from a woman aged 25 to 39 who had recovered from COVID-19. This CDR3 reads CASSPTGTGELFF. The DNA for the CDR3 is TGTGCCAGCAGCCCCACCGGGACAGGGGAGCTGTTTTTT.